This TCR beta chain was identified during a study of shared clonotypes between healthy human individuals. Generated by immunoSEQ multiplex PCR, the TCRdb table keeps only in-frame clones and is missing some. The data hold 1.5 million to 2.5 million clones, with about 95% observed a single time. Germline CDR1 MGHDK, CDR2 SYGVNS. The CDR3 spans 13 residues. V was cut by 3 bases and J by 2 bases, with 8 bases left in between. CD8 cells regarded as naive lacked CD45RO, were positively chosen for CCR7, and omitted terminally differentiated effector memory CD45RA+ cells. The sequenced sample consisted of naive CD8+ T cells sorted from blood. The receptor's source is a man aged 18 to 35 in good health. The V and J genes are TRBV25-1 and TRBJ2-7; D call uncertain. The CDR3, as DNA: TGTGCCAGCAGTGATCGCCGAGCCTACGAGCAGTACTTC. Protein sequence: CASSDRRAYEQYF.